Listed below are T cell receptor beta chains from one sample, sequenced in a study of OX40 agonist ivuxolimab in advanced cancers. This table comes from immunoSEQ multiplex PCR, and its TCRdb copy is limited to in-frame clones, with some not included. Of about 70,000 clones listed, approximately 90% are singletons. Sequenced here: CD4+ or CD8+ T cells sorted from blood, sampled in a trial of the OX40 agonist ivuxolimab. The receptor source for this set is an adult with an advanced solid tumor such as melanoma, head and neck, liver or kidney cancer. The conserved cysteine and the conserved F or W are not part of the CDR3 here.

cdr3_length,v_call,j_call,cdr3_aa
17,TRBV13,TRBJ2-3,ASSTPAPPSGGSTDTQY
13,TRBV7-9,TRBJ2-5,ASSSWTSGQETQY
11,TRBV27,TRBJ1-1,ASSLTGVTEAF
11,TRBV13,TRBJ2-7,ASSPRGLYEQY
13,TRBV7-6,TRBJ1-2,ASSPIVTGIYGYT
13,TRBV5-4,TRBJ2-3,ASSLMGGSIDTQY
10,TRBV13,TRBJ2-7,ASSLGTEQQY
14,TRBV5-5,TRBJ2-2,ASSPVTGTNTGELF
14,TRBV2,TRBJ1-5,ASSEFIGVSNQPQH
13,TRBV9,TRBJ1-2,ASSARSKGNYGYT
12,TRBV10-2,TRBJ2-4,ASQDALAKNIQY
16,TRBV2,TRBJ2-2,ASSTSIHGQGSTGELF
13,TRBV7-9,TRBJ1-6,ASSLDAGYNSPLH
14,TRBV19,TRBJ2-1,ASSSGTTREVNEQF
11,TRBV6-1,TRBJ2-1,ASSEGQHNEQF
12,TRBV6-6,TRBJ1-2,ASSYSEGDYGYT
12,TRBV6-6,TRBJ1-2,ASRGGGGDDGYT
14,TRBV10-3,TRBJ1-2,AISESKVTLNYGYT
13,TRBV27,TRBJ1-1,ASSLSRVGNTEAF
12,TRBV6-5,TRBJ2-7,ASNQGWDTYEQY
12,TRBV9,TRBJ2-5,ASSVSGAGETQY
14,TRBV4-1,TRBJ1-5,ASSLSPGQAHSPQH
13,TRBV13,TRBJ2-7,ASSAPRDPYVEQY
8,TRBV6-1,TRBJ2-1,ARTQGEQF
15,TRBV7-3,TRBJ1-2,ASSAGTGASNIYGYT
13,TRBV2,TRBJ1-1,ASSEGQGLAVGAF
14,TRBV11-3,TRBJ2-1,ASSLVAGGPYNEQF
15,TRBV9,TRBJ2-2,ASSAPPGQGATGELF
13,TRBV10-3,TRBJ2-2,AISGGGSNTGELF
9,TRBV4-1,TRBJ2-2,ASGPGGELF
12,TRBV25-1,TRBJ2-3,ASRALATQDTQY
13,TRBV27,TRBJ1-5,ASSLRGTSNQPQH
10,TRBV7-9,TRBJ1-1,ASSLANKEAF
13,TRBV7-2,TRBJ1-6,ASSLGQGHWSPLH
10,TRBV5-1,TRBJ2-7,ASSSTGDEQY
13,TRBV4-3,TRBJ1-1,ASSQGTGSGTEAF